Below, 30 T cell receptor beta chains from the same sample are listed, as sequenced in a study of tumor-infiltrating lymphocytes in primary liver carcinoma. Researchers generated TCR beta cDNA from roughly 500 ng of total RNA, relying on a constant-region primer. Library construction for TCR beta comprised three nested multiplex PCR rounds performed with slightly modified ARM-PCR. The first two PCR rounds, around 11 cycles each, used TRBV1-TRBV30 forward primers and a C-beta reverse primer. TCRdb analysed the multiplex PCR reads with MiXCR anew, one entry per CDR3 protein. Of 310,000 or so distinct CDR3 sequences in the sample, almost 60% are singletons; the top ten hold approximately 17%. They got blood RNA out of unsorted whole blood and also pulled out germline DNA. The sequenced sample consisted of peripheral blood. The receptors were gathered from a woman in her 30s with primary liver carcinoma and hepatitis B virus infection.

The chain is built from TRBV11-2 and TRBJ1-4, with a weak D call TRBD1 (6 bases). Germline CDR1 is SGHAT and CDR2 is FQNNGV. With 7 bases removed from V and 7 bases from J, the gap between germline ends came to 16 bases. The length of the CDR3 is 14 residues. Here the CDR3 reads CASTNRDKGEKLFF. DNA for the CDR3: TGTGCCAGCACCAATAGGGACAAGGGTGAAAAACTGTTTTTT.

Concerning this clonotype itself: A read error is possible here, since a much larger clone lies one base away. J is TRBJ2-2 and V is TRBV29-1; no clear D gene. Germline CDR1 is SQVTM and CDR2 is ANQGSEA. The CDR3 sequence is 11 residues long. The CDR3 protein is CSVGFTRELFF. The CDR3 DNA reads TGCAGCGTCGGGTTCACCAGGGAGCTGTTTTTT.

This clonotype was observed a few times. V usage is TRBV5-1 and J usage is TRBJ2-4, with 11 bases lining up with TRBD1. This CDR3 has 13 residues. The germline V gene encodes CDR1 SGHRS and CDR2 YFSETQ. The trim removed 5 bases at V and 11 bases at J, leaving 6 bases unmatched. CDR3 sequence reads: CASSPGTGGFQYF. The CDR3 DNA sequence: TGCGCCAGCAGTCCCGGGACAGGGGGATTTCAGTACTTC.

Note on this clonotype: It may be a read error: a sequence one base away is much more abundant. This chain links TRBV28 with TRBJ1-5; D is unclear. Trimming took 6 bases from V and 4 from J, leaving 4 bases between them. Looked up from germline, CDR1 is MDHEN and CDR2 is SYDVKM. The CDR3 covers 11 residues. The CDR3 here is CASSRNQPQHF. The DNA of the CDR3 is TGTGCCAGCAGCCGAAATCAGCCCCAGCATTTT.

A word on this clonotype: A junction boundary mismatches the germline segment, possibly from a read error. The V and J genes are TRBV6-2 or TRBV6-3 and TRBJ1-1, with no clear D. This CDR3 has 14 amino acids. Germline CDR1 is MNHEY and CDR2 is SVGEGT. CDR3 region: CDSTDWTANTEAFF. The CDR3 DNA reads TGTGACAGCACCGATTGGACGGCGAACACCGAAGCTTTCTTT.

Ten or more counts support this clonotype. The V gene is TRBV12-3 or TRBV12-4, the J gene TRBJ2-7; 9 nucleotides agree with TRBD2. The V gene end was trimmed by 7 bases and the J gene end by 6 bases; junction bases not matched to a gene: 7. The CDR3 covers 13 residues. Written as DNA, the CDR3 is TGTGCCAGCACCCGGAATAGCGGGAGCGAGCAGTACTTC. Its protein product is CASTRNSGSEQYF.

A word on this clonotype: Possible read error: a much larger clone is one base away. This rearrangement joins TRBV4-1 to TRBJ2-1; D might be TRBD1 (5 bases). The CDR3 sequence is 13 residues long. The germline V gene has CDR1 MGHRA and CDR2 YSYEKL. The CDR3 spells CPSSQGTAGEQFF. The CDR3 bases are TGCCCCAGCAGCCAAGGAACGGCAGGGGAGCAGTTCTTC.

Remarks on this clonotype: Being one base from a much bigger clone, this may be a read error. The CDR3 is CSVGTGMYGYTF. CDR3 in DNA: TGCAGCGTGGGGACAGGCATGTATGGCTACACCTTC. The chain joins TRBV29-1 to TRBJ1-2; 8 bases are shared with TRBD1. This CDR3 region has 12 residues. Germline CDR1 reads SQVTM; CDR2 reads ANQGSEA. J lost 5 bases, V lost 6 bases, and 5 bases had no gene match.

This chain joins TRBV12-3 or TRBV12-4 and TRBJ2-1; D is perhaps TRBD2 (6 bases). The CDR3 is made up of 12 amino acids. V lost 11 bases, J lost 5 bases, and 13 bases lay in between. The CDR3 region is CASKEGNNEQFF. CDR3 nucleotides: TGTGCCTCCAAGGAGGGGAACAATGAGCAGTTCTTC.

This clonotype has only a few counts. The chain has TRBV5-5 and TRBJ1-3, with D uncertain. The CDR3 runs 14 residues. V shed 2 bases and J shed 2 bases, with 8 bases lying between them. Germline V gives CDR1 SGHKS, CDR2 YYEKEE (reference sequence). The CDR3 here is CASSFLSPGNTIYF. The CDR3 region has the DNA TGTGCCAGCAGCTTCCTGAGCCCTGGAAACACCATATATTTT.

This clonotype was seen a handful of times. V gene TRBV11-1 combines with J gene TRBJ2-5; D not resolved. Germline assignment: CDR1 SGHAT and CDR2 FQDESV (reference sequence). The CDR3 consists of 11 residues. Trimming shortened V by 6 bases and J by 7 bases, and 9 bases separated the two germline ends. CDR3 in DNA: TGTGCCAGCAGTTTTGGTGGGACCCAGTACTTC. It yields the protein CASSFGGTQYF.

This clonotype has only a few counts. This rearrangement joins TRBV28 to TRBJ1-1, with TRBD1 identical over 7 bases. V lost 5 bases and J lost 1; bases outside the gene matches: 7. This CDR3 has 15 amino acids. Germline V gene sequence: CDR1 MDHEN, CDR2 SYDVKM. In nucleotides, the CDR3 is TGTGCCAGCAGTCCACGACAGGGTAGGAACACTGAAGCTTTCTTT. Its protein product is CASSPRQGRNTEAFF.

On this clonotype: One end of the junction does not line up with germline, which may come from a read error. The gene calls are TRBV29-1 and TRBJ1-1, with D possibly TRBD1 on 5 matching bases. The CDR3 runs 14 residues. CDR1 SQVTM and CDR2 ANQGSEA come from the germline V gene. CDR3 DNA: TGCACCGTTGAAGTTAATCGGGACGGCACTGAAGCTTTCTTT. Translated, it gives CTVEVNRDGTEAFF. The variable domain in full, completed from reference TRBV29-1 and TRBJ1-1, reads SAVISQKPSRDICQRGTSLTIQCQVDSQVTMMFWYRQQPGQSLTLIATANQGSEATYESGFVIDKFPISRPNLTFSTLTVSNMSPEDSSIYLCTVEVNRDGTEAFFGQGTRLTVV.

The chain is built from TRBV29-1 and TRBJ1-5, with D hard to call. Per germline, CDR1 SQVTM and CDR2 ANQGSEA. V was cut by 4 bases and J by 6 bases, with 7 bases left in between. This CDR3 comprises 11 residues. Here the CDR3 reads CSVVYCQPQHF. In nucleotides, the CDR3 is TGCAGCGTTGTGTACTGTCAGCCCCAGCATTTT. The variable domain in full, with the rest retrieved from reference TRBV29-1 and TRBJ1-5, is SAVISQKPSRDICQRGTSLTIQCQVDSQVTMMFWYRQQPGQSLTLIATANQGSEATYESGFVIDKFPISRPNLTFSTLTVSNMSPEDSSIYLCSVVYCQPQHFGDGTRLSIL.

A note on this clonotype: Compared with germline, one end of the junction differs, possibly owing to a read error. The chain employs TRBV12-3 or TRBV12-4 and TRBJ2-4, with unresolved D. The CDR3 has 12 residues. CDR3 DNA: TGTGCCAGCAGTTTACATGGGTACATTCAATACTTC. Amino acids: CASSLHGYIQYF.

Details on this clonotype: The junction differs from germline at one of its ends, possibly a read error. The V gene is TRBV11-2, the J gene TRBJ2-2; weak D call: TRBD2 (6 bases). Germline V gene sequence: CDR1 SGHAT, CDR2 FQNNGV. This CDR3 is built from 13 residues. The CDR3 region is CASTLGVGRELLF. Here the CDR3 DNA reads TGTGCCAGCACCCTAGGGGTCGGACGGGAGCTGCTTTTT.

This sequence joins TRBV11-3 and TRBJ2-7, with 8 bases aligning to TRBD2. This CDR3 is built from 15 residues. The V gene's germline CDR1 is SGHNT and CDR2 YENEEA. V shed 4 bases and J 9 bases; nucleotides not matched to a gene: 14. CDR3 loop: CASSSRTAGGGGQYF. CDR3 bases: TGTGCCAGCAGCTCGAGGACGGCCGGGGGGGGAGGGCAGTACTTC.

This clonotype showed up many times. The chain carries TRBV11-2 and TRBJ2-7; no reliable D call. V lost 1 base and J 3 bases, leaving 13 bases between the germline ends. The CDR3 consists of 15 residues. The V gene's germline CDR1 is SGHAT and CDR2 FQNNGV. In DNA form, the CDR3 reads TGTGCCAGCAGCTTAGGCGGCGGAGCCATCTACGAGCAGTACTTC. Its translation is CASSLGGGAIYEQYF.

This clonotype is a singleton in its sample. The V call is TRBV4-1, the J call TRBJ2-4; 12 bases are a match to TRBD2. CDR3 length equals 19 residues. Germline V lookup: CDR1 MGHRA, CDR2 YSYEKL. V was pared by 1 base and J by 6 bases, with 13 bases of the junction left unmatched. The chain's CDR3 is CASSQGLGLAGSWGNIQYF. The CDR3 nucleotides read TGCGCCAGCAGCCAAGGTTTAGGACTAGCGGGAAGTTGGGGAAACATTCAGTACTTC.

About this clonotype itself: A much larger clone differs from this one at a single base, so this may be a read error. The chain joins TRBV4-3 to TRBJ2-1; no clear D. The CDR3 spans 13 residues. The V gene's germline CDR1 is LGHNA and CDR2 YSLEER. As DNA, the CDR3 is TGCGCCAGGAGCCAAGTCCCTCAAGGTGAGCAGTTCTTC. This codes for CARSQVPQGEQFF.

The CDR3, as DNA: TGCGCCAGCAGCTCGGTTTATGGCGCAGATACGCAGTATTTT. Translated: CASSSVYGADTQYF. The V gene is TRBV5-1, the J gene TRBJ2-3, with D hard to call. V lost 3 bases and J 4 bases, leaving 12 bases between the germline ends. This CDR3 is built from 14 residues. The germline V gene encodes CDR1 SGHRS and CDR2 YFSETQ.

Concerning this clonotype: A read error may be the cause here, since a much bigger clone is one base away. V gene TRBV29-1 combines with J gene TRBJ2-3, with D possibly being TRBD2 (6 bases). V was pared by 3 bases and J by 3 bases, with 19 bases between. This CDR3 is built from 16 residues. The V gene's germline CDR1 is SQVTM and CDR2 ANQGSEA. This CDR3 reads CSVEGEHRGRTDTQYF. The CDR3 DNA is TGCAGCGTTGAGGGGGAGCATCGGGGGAGAACAGATACGCAGTATTTT.

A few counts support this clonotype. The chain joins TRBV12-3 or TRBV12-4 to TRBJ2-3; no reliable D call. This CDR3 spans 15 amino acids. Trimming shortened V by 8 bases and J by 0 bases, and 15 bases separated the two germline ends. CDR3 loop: CASAGWDLSTDTQYF. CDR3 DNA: TGTGCCAGCGCTGGTTGGGATTTAAGCACAGATACGCAGTATTTT.

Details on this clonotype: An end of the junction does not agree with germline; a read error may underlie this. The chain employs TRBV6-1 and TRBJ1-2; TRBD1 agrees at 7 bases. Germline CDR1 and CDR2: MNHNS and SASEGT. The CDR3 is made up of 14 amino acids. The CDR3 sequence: CAGSGTIQGYGYTF. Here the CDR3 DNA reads TGTGCCGGCAGCGGGACAATACAGGGGTATGGCTACACCTTC.

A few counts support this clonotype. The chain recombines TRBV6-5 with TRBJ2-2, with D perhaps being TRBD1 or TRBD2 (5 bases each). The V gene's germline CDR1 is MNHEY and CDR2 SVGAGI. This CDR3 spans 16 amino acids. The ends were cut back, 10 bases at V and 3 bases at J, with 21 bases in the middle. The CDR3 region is CATRQRFDSDTGELFF. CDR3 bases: TGTGCCACTCGACAGCGGTTTGATTCGGACACCGGGGAGCTGTTTTTT.

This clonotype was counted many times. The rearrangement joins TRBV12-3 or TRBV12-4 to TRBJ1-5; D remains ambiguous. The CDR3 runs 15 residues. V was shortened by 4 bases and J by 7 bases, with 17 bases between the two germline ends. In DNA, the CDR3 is TGTGCCAGCAGTTCCCGTAAGGGTGGAGGCCAGCCCCAGCATTTT. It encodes CASSSRKGGGQPQHF.

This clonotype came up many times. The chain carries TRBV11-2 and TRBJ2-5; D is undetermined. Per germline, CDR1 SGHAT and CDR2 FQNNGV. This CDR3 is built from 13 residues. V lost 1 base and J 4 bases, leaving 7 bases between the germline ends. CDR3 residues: CASSLGHRETQYF. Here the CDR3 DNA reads TGTGCCAGCAGCTTAGGACACCGAGAGACCCAGTACTTC.

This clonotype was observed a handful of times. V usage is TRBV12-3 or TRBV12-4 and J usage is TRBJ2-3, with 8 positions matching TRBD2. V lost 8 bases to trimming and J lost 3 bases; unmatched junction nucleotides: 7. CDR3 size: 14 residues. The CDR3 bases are TGTGCCAGCCTTTTAGCGGGAATGACAGATACGCAGTATTTT. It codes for CASLLAGMTDTQYF.

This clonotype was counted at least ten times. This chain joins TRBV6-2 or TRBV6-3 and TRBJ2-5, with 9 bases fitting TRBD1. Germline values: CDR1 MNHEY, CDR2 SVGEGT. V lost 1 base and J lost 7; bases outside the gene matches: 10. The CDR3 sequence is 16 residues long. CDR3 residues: CASSYFVGQGRGTQYF. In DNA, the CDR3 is TGTGCCAGCAGTTACTTCGTTGGACAGGGGAGGGGGACCCAGTACTTC.

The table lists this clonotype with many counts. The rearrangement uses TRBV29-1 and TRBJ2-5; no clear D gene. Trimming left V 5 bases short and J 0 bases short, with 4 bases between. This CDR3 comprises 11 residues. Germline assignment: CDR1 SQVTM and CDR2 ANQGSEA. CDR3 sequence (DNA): TGCAGCGTTAGTCACCAAGAGACCCAGTACTTC. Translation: CSVSHQETQYF. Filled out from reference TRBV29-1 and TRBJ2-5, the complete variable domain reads SAVISQKPSRDICQRGTSLTIQCQVDSQVTMMFWYRQQPGQSLTLIATANQGSEATYESGFVIDKFPISRPNLTFSTLTVSNMSPEDSSIYLCSVSHQETQYFGPGTRLLVL.